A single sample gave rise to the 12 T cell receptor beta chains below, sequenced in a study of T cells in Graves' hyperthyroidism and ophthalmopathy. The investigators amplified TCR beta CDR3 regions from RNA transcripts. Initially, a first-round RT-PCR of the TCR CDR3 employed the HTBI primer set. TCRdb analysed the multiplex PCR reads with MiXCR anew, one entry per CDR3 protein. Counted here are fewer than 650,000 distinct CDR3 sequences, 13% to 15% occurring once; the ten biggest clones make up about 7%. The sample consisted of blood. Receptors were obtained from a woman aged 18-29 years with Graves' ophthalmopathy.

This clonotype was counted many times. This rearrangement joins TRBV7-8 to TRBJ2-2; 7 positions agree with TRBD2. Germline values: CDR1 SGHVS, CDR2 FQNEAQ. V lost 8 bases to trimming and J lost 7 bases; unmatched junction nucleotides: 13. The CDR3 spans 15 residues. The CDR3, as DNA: TGTGCCAGCGCGCCCGGGGGGAATGTTGACGGGGAGCTGTTTTTT. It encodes CASAPGGNVDGELFF.

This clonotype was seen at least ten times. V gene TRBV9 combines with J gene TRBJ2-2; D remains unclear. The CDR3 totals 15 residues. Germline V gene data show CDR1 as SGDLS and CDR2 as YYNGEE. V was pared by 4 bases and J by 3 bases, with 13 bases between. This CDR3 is CASSTTNQYTGELFF. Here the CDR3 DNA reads TGTGCCAGCAGCACGACCAACCAGTACACCGGGGAGCTGTTTTTT.

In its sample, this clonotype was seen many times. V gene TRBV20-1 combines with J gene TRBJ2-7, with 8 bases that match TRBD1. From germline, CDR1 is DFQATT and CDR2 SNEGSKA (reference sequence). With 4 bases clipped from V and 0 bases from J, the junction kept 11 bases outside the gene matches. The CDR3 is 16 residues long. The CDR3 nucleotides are TGCAGTGCTATAGGACAGGGACGGGTCGGCTCCTACGAGCAGTACTTC. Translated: CSAIGQGRVGSYEQYF.

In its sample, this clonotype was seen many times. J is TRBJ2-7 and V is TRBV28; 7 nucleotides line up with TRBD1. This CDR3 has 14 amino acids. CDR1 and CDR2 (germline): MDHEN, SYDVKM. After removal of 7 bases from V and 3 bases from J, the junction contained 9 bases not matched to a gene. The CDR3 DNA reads TGTGCCAGCACCGAGACAGGGTTGGTCTACGAGCAGTACTTC. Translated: CASTETGLVYEQYF.

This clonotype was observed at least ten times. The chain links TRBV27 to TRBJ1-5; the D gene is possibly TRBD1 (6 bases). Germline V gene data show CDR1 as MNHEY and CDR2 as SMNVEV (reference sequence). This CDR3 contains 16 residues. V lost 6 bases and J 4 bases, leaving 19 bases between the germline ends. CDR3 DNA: TGTGCCAGCAGAGACAGGTGGAGTATAGCAAATCAGCCCCAGCATTTT. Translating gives CASRDRWSIANQPQHF.

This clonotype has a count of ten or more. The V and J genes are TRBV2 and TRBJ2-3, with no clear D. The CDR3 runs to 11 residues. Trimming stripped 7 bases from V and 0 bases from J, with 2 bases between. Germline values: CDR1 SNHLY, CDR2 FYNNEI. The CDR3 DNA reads TGTGCCAGCACCAGCACAGATACGCAGTATTTT. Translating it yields CASTSTDTQYF.

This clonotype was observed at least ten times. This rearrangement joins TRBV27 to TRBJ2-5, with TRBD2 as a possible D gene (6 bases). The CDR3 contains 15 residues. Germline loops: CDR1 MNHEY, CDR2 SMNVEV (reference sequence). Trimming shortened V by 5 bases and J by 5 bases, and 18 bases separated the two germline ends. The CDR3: CASSPNSRDWETQYF. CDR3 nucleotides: TGTGCCAGCAGTCCCAATTCACGGGACTGGGAGACCCAGTACTTC.

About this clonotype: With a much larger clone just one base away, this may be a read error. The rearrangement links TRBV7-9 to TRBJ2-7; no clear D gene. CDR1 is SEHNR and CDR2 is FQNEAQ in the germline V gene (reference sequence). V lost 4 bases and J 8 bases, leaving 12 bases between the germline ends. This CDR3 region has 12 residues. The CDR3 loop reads CASSSPEVKQYF. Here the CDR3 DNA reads TGTGCCAGCAGCTCCCCGGAAGTGAAGCAGTACTTC.

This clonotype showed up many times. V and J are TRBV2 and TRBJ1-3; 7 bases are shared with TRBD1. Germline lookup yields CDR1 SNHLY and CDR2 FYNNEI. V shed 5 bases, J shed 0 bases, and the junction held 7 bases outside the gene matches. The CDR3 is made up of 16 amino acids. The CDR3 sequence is CASSSGQVLSGNTIYF. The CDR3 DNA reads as TGTGCCAGCAGTTCCGGACAGGTTCTCTCTGGAAACACCATATATTTT. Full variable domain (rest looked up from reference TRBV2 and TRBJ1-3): EPEVTQTPSHQVTQMGQEVILRCVPISNHLYFYWYRQILGQKVEFLVSFYNNEISEKSEIFDDQFSVERPDGSNFTLKIRSTKLEDSAMYFCASSSGQVLSGNTIYFGEGSWLTVV.

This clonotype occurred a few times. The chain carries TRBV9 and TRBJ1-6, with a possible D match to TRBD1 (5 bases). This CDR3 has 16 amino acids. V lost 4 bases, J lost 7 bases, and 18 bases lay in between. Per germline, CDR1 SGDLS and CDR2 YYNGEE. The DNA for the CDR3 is TGTGCCAGCAGCCCGTCGGTCAGGGTGCCAAATTCACCCCTCCACTTT. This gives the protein CASSPSVRVPNSPLHF.

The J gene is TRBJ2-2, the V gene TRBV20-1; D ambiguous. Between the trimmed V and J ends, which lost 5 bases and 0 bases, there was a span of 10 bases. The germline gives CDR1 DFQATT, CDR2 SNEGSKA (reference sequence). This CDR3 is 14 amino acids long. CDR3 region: CSAHNIANTGELFF. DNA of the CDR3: TGCAGTGCTCATAACATAGCGAACACCGGGGAGCTGTTTTTT.

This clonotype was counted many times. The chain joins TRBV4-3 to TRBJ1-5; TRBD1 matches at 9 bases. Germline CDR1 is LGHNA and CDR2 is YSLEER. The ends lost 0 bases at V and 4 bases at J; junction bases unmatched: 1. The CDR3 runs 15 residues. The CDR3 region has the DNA TGCGCCAGCAGCCAAGAGGACAGGGGAAATCAGCCCCAGCATTTT. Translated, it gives CASSQEDRGNQPQHF.